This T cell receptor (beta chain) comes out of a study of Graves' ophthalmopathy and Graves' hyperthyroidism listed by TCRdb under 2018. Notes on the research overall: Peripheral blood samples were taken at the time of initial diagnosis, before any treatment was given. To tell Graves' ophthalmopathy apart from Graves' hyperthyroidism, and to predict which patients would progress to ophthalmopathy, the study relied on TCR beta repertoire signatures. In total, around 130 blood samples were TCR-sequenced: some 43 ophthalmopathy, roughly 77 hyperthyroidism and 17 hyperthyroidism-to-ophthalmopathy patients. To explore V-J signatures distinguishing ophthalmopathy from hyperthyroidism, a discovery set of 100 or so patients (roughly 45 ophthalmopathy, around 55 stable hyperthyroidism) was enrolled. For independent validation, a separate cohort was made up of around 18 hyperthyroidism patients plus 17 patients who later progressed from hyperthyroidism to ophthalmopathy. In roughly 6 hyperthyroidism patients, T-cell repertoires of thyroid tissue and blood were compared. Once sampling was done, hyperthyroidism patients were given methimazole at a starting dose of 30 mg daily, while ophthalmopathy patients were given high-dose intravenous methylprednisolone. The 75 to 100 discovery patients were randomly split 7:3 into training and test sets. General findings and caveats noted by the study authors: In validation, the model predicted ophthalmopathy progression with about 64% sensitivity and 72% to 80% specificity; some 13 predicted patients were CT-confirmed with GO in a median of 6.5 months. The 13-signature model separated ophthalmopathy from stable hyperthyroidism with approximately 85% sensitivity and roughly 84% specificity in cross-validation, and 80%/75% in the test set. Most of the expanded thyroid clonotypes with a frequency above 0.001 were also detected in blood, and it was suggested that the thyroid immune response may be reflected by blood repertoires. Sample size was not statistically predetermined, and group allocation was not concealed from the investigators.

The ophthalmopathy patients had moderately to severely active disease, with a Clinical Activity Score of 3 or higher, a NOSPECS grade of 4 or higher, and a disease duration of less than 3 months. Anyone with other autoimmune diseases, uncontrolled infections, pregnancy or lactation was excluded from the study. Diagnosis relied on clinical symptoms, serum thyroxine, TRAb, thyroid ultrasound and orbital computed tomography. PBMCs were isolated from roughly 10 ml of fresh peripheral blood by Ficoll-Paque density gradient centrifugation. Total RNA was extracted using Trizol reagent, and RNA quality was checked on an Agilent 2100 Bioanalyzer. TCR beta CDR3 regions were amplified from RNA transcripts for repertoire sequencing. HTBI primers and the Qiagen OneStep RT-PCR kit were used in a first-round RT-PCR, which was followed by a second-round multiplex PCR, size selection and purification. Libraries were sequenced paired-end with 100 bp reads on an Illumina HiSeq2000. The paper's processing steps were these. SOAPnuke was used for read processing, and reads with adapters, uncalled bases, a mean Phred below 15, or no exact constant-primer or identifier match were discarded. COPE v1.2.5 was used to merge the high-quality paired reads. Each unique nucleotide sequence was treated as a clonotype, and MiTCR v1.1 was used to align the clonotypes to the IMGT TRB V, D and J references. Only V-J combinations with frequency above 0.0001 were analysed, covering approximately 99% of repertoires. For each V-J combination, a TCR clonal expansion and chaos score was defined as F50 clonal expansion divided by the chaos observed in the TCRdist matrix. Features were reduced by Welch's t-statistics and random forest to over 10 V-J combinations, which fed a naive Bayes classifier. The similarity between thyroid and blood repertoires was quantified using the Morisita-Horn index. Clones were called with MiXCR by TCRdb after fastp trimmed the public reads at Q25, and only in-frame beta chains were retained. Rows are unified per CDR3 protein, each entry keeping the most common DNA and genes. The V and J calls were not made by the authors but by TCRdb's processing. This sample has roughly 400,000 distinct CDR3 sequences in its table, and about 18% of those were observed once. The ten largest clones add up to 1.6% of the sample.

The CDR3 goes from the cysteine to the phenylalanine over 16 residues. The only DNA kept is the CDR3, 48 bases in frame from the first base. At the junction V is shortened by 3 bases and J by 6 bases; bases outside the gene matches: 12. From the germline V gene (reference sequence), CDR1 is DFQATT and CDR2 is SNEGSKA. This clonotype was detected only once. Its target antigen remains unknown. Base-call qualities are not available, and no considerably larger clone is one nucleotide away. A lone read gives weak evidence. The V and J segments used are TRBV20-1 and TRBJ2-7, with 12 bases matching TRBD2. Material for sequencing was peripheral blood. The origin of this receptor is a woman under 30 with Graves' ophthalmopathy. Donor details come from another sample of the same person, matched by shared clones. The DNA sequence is TGCAGTGCTAGTCCTAGCGGGAGGGCCCCGTTGGGCGAGCAGTACTTC. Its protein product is CSASPSGRAPLGEQYF.